This TCR beta chain comes out of a study of radiation and T cells in renal cell carcinoma. Assay: immunoSEQ multiplex PCR; the TCRdb copy retains only in-frame clones and omits some. The sample lists some 81,000 clones; roughly nine tenths were seen once. This clone came up a few times. Germline V gene lookup returns CDR1 MDHEN and CDR2 SYDVKM. This CDR3 is 14 amino acids long. Between the trimmed V and J ends, which lost 3 bases and 2 bases, there was a span of 11 bases. Time point noted: blood 4 weeks post-SBRT, at nephrectomy. Described treatment: 15 Gy SBRT to primary tumor, nephrectomy 4 weeks later. Nephrectomy followed 15 Gy stereotactic body radiation by 4 weeks. Serial blood draws occurred at baseline and 2 and 4 weeks post-SBRT.

Sequencing used blood, obtained from a patient whose treatment included radiotherapy and nephrectomy. This TCR was sampled from a woman in her 70s with renal cell carcinoma. V usage is TRBV28 and J usage is TRBJ2-7, with D unresolved. The CDR3 loop reads CASSFSNTAYEQYF. The CDR3 region has the DNA TGTGCCAGCAGTTTCTCCAATACAGCCTACGAGCAGTACTTC.